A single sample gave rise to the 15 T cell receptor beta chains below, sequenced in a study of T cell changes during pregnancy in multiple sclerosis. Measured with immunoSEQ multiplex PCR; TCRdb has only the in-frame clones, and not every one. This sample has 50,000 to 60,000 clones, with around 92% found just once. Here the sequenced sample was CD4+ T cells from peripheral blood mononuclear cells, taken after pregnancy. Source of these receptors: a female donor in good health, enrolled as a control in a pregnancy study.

In nucleotides, the CDR3 is TGTGCCAGCAGCTTAATATGGTCAGGGAATGCCGGGGAGCTGTTTTTT. The encoded protein is CASSLIWSGNAGELFF. V usage is TRBV7-3 and J usage is TRBJ2-2, with TRBD1 as a possible D gene (5 bases). The V and J ends lost 1 base and 6 bases respectively, with 15 bases between them. Per the germline V gene, CDR1 is SGHTA and CDR2 is FQGTGA. CDR3 size: 16 residues.

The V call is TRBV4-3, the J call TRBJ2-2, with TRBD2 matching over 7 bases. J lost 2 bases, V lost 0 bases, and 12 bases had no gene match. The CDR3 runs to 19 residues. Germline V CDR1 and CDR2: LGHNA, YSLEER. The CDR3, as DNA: TGCGCCAGCAGCCAAGATCCTTTCGCCGGGGGGTCAAACACCGGGGAGCTGTTTTTT. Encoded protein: CASSQDPFAGGSNTGELFF.

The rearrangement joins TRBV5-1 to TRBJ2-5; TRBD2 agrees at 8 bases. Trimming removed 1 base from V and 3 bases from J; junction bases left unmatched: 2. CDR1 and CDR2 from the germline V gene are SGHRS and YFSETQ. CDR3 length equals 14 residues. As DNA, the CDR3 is TGCGCCAGCAGCTTGACTAGCGGAGAAGAGACCCAGTACTTC. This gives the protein CASSLTSGEETQYF. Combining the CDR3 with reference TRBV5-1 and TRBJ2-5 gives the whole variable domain KAGVTQTPRYLIKTRGQQVTLSCSPISGHRSVSWYQQTPGQGLQFLFEYFSETQRNKGNFPGRFSGRQFSNSRSEMNVSTLELGDSALYLCASSLTSGEETQYFGPGTRLLVL.

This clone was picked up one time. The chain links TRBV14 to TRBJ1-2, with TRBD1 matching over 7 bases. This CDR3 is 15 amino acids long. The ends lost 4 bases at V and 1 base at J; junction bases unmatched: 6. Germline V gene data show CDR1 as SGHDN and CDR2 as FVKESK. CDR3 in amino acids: CASSPGQKLNYGYTF. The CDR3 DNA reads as TGTGCCAGCAGCCCGGGACAGAAACTTAACTATGGCTACACCTTC. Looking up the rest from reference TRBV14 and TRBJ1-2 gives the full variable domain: EAGVTQFPSHSVIEKGQTVTLRCDPISGHDNLYWYRRVMGKEIKFLLHFVKESKQDESGMPNNRFLAERTGGTYSTLKVQPAELEDSGVYFCASSPGQKLNYGYTFGSGTRLTVV.

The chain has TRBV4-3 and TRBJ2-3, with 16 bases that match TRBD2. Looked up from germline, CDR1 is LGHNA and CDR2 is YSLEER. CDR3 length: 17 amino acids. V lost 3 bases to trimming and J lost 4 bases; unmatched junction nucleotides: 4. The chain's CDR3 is CASSQGLAGGQADTQYF. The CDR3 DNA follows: TGCGCCAGCAGCCAGGGACTAGCGGGGGGGCAGGCAGATACGCAGTATTTT.

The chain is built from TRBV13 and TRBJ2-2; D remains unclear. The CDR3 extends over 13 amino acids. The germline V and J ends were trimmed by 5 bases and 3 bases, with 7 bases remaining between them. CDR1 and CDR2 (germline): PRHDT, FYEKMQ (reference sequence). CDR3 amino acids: CASSRADTGELFF. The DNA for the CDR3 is TGTGCCAGCAGCCGTGCGGACACCGGGGAGCTGTTTTTT.

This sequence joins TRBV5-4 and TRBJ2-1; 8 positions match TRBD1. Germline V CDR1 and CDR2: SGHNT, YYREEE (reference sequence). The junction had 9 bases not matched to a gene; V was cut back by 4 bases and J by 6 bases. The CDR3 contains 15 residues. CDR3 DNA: TGTGCCAGCAGCCTGCAGGGGGCCTATACCAATGAGCAGTTCTTC. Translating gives CASSLQGAYTNEQFF.

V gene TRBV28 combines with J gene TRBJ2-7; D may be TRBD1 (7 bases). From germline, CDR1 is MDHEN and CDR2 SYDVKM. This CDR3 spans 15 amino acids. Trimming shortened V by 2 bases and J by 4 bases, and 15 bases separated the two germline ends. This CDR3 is CASSLAPTGRYEQYF. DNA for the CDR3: TGTGCCAGCAGTTTAGCCCCGACAGGGAGGTACGAGCAGTACTTC.

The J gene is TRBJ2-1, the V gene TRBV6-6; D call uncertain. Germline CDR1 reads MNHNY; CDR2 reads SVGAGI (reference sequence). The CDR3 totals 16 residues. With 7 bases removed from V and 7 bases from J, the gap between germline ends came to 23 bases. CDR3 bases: TGTGCCAGCACCCAACGACAAGACCTGAGAAGGAATGAGCAGTTCTTC. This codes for CASTQRQDLRRNEQFF.

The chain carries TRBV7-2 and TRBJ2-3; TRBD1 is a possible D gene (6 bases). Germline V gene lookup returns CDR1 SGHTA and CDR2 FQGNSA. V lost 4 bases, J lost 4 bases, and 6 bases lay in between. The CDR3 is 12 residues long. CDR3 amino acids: CASSYRADTQYF. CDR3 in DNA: TGTGCCAGCAGCTACAGGGCAGATACGCAGTATTTT.

The CDR3 loop reads CASSLGGGSANTEAFF. CDR3 in DNA: TGTGCCAGCAGCTTGGGGGGCGGTTCCGCGAACACTGAAGCTTTCTTT. The V gene is TRBV5-6, the J gene TRBJ1-1; D perhaps matches TRBD1 (5 bases). The CDR3 runs 16 residues. The V gene lost 0 bases and the J gene lost 1 base, with 13 bases spanning the gap. Germline loops: CDR1 SGHDT, CDR2 YYEEEE.

CDR3 nucleotide sequence: TGTGCCAGCATGGAGGGAGGTTACAGCAATCAGCCCCAGCATTTT. Protein product: CASMEGGYSNQPQHF. The V and J genes are TRBV6-6 and TRBJ1-5; D not resolved. With 7 bases removed from V and 1 base from J, the gap between germline ends came to 14 bases. The CDR3 covers 15 residues. Looked up from germline, CDR1 is MNHNY and CDR2 is SVGAGI (reference sequence).

This CDR3 is CASSLRTANSPLHF. In nucleotides, the CDR3 is TGTGCCAGCAGCTTGCGGACTGCAAATTCACCCCTCCACTTT. The chain uses TRBV5-4 and TRBJ1-6, with D hard to call. Germline lookup yields CDR1 SGHNT and CDR2 YYREEE (reference sequence). The CDR3 contains 14 residues. V lost 1 base, J lost 7 bases, and 9 bases lay in between. Together with reference TRBV5-4 and TRBJ1-6, the CDR3 gives the full variable domain: ETGVTQSPTHLIKTRGQQVTLRCSSQSGHNTVSWYQQALGQGPQFIFQYYREEENGRGNFPPRFSGLQFPNYSSELNVNALELDDSALYLCASSLRTANSPLHFGNGTRLTVT.

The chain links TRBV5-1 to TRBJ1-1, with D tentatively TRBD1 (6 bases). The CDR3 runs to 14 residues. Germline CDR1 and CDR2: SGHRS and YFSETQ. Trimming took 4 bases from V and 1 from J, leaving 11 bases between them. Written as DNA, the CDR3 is TGCGCCAGCAGCCTTCCGGGACAGAACACTGAAGCTTTCTTT. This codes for CASSLPGQNTEAFF.

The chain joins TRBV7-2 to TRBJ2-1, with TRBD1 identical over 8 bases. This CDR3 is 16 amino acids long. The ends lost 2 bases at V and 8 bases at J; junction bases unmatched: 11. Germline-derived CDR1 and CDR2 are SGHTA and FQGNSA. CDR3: CASSLRRQGAWHEQFF. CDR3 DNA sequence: TGTGCCAGCAGCTTACGCCGTCAGGGGGCATGGCATGAGCAGTTCTTC.